Below, 2 T cell receptor beta chains from the same sample are listed, as sequenced in a study of graft-versus-host responses after intestinal transplantation. Using immunoSEQ multiplex PCR, the repertoire was profiled, and TCRdb retains in-frame clones only, with some absent. The sample shows about 86,000 clones, around 83% of them seen only once. Which antigens these TCRs recognize remains unknown. This material consisted of unstimulated CD8+ T cells sorted from spleen or lymph node cells, taken before intestinal transplant. The receptors originated from a human donor who received an intestinal transplant.

This CDR3 reads CSVAHGNYGYTF. CDR3 DNA: TGCAGCGTTGCGCACGGCAACTATGGCTACACCTTC. The rearrangement joins TRBV29-1 to TRBJ1-2; D is undetermined. CDR1 SQVTM and CDR2 ANQGSEA come from the germline V gene. The V gene lost 4 bases and the J gene lost 2 bases, with 8 bases spanning the gap. This CDR3 comprises 12 residues. The variable domain in full, with the rest retrieved from reference TRBV29-1 and TRBJ1-2, is SAVISQKPSRDICQRGTSLTIQCQVDSQVTMMFWYRQQPGQSLTLIATANQGSEATYESGFVIDKFPISRPNLTFSTLTVSNMSPEDSSIYLCSVAHGNYGYTFGSGTRLTVV.

The chain joins TRBV29-1 to TRBJ2-6; no firm D call. This CDR3 has 15 residues. CDR1 is SQVTM, CDR2 ANQGSEA, per germline. CDR3 in amino acids: CRAGDGDSGANVLTF. The DNA of the CDR3 is TGCAGAGCAGGAGACGGCGACTCTGGGGCCAACGTCCTGACTTTC.